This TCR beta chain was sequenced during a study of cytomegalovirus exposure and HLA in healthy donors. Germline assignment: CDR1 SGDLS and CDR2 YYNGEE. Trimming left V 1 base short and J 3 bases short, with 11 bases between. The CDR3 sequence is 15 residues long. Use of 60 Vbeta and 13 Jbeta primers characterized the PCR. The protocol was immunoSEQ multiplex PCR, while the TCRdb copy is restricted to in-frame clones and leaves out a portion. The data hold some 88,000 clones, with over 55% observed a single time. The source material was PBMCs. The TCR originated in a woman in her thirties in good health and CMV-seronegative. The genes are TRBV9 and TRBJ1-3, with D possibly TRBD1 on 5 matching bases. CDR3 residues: CASSVLTGGGNTIYF. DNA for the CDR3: TGTGCCAGCAGCGTATTAACAGGCGGTGGAAACACCATATATTTT.